This T cell receptor (beta chain) originates from a study of blood T cell repertoires in COVID-19. Study as a whole: Nucleic acid was either cDNA or gDNA, and it came from T cells, B-cell-depleted T cells, or PBMCs.

Participant reports of clinical history set cohort assignment. Sequencing used immunoSEQ multiplex PCR; TCRdb keeps in-frame clones, though not all of them. The sample has 250,000 to 300,000 clones; around four fifths are singletons. The source is a man younger than 45 with acute COVID-19. What was sequenced was PBMCs or T cells enriched from blood (not recorded which).

The CDR3 bases are TGTGCCAGCAGTTACTATCCAGCGGGGGCCGGGGAGCTGTTTTTT. Translation: CASSYYPAGAGELFF. V and J are TRBV6-5 and TRBJ2-2; 8 bases fit TRBD2. Trimming took 1 base from V and 6 from J; bases not matched to a gene: 4. CDR1 and CDR2 (germline): MNHEY, SVGAGI. The CDR3 consists of 15 residues.